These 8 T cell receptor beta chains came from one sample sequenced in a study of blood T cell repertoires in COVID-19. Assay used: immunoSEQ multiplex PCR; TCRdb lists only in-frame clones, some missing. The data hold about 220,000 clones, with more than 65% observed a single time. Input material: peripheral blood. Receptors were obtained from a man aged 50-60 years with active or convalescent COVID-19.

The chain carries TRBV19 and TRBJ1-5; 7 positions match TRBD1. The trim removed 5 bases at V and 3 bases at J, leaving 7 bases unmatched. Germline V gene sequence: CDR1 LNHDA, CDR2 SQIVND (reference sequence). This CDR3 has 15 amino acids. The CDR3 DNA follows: TGTGCCAGTAGTTCGACAGGGAATACCAATCAGCCCCAGCATTTT. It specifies CASSSTGNTNQPQHF.

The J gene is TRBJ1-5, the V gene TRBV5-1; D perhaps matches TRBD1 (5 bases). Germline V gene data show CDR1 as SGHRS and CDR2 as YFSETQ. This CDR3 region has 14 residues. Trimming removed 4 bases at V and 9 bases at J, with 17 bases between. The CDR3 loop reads CASSPGQGLRPQHF. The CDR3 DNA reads TGCGCCAGCAGCCCTGGGCAGGGCCTCCGGCCCCAGCATTTT.

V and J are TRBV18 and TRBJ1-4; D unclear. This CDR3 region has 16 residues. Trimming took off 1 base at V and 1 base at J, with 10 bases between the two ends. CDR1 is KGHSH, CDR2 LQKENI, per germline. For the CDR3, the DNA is TGTGCCAGCTCACCACGGGCAGCCCTAACTAATGAAAAACTGTTTTTT. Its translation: CASSPRAALTNEKLFF.

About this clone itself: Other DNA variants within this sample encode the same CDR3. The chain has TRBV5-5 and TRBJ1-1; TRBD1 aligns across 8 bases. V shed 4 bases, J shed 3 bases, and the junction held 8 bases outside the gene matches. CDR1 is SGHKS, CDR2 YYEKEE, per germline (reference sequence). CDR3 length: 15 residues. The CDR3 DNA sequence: TGTGCCAGCAGCCTATGGACAGGGCGCGACACTGAAGCTTTCTTT. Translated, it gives CASSLWTGRDTEAFF.

CDR3 amino acids: CATPGGAGGSSYNEQFF. Written as DNA, the CDR3 is TGTGCCACCCCCGGCGGGGCAGGGGGAAGCTCCTACAATGAGCAGTTCTTC. This chain links TRBV24-1 with TRBJ2-1, with D possibly TRBD1 on 7 matching bases. CDR3 length: 17 amino acids. V dropped 9 bases and J dropped 0 bases, with 20 bases sitting between them. Germline-derived CDR1 and CDR2 are KGHDR and SFDVKD.

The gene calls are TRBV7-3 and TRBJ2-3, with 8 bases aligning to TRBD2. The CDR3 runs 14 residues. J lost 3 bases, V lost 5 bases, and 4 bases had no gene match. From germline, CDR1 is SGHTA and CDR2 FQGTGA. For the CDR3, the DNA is TGTGCCAGCAGCAACGGGGGGGTAACAGATACGCAGTATTTT. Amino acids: CASSNGGVTDTQYF.

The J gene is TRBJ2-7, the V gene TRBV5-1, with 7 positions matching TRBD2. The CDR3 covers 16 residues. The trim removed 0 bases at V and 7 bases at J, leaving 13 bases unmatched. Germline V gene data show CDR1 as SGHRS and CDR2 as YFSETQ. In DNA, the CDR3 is TGCGCCAGCAGCTTGGCCAGAGGCGGGAGTTCAGGGGAGCAGTACTTC. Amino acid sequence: CASSLARGGSSGEQYF. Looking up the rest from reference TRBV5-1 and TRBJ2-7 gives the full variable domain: KAGVTQTPRYLIKTRGQQVTLSCSPISGHRSVSWYQQTPGQGLQFLFEYFSETQRNKGNFPGRFSGRQFSNSRSEMNVSTLELGDSALYLCASSLARGGSSGEQYFGPGTRLTVT.

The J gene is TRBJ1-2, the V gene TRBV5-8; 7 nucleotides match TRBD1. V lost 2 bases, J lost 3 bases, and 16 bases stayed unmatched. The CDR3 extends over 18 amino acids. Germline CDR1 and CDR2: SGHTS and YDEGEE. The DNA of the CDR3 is TGTGCCAGCAGCTTCTTCCAGCTTAAACCGGGACAGTACTATGGCTACACCTTC. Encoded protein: CASSFFQLKPGQYYGYTF.